Below, one T cell receptor (beta chain) is given with its context. What it binds is unknown. From germline, CDR1 is SQVTM and CDR2 ANQGSEA. This CDR3 is 14 amino acids long. Trimming removed 2 bases at V and 3 bases at J, with 10 bases between. These data belong to a study of cytomegalovirus exposure and HLA in healthy donors. Study context: In a previous analysis, nearly 120 million unique TCR beta sequences were found from roughly 200 million T cells. Points from the study as a whole: A later analysis associated 16,951 TCR beta sequences with HLA alleles at a 0.05 false discovery rate. CMV serostatus was the only immune exposure information that was available. Productive status was seen about 90% or about 30% of the time for most TCR beta V segments in an earlier analysis.

Amplification used 60 Vbeta primers and 13 Jbeta primers. Profiled with immunoSEQ multiplex PCR; TCRdb holds only in-frame clones, not every one. The sample lists 150,000 to 160,000 clones; roughly 81% were seen once. V usage is TRBV29-1 and J usage is TRBJ2-2, with a tentative D call TRBD1 (6 bases). The source is a woman aged 18-29 years in good health and CMV-seronegative. Sample: PBMCs. The DNA of the CDR3 is TGCAGCGTTGAATCAGGGACATACACCGGGGAGCTGTTTTTT. It translates to CSVESGTYTGELFF.